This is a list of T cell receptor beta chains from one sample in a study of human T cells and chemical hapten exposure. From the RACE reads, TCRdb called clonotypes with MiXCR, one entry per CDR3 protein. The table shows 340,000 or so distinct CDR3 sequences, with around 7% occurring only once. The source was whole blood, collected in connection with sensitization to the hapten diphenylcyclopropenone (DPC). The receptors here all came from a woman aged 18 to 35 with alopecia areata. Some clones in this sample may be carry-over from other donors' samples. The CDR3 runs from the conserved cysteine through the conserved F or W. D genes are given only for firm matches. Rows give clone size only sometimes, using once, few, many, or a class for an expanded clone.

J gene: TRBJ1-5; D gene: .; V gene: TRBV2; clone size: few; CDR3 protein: CASDTRANQPQHF; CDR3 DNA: TGTGCCAGCGACACCAGGGCCAATCAGCCCCAGCATTTT
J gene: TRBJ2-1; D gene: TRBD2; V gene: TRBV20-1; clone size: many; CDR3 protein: CSALSPGGYNEQFF; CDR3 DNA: TGCAGTGCCCTTTCCCCGGGGGGTTACAATGAGCAGTTCTTC
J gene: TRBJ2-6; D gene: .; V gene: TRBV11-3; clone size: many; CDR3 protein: CASSPGAGANVLTF; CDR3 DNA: TGTGCCAGCAGCCCAGGGGCTGGGGCCAACGTCCTGACTTTC
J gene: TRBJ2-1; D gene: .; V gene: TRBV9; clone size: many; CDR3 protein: CASSGVLWRGPHNEQFF; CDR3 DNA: TGTGCCAGCAGCGGAGTTCTCTGGCGGGGGCCTCACAATGAGCAGTTCTTC
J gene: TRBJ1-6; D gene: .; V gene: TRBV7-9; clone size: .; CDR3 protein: CASTRGVQEDSPLHF; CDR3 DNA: TGTGCCAGCACCCGAGGGGTACAGGAGGACTCACCCCTCCACTTT
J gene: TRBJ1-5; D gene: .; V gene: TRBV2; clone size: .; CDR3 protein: CASSVMVGPGSNQPQHF; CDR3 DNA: TGTGCCAGCAGTGTAATGGTAGGGCCAGGGAGCAATCAGCCCCAGCATTTT
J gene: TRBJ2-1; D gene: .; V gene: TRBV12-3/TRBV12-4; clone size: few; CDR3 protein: CASSRIPAVLDDEQFF; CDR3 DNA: TGTGCCAGCAGCCGTATCCCAGCGGTGCTAGACGATGAGCAGTTCTTC
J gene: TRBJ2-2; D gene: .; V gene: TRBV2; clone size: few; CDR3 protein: CASRVGHTGELFF; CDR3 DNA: TGTGCCAGCAGGGTAGGACACACCGGGGAGCTGTTTTTT
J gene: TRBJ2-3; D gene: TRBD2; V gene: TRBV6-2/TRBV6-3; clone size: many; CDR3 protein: CASSSPGLAIDTQYF; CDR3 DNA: TGTGCCAGCAGTTCCCCGGGACTAGCGATAGATACGCAGTATTTT
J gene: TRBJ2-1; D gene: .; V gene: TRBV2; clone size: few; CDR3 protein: CASSVGGNEQFF; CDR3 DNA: TGTGCCAGCAGTGTCGGGGGAAATGAGCAGTTCTTC
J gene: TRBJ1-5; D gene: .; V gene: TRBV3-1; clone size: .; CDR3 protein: CASGLLGNQPQHF; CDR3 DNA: TGTGCCAGCGGTTTACTGGGGAATCAGCCCCAGCATTTT
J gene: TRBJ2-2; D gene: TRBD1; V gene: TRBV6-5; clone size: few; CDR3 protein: CASSSGTEYYTGELFF; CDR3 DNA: TGTGCCAGCAGCTCCGGGACAGAGTACTACACCGGGGAGCTGTTTTTT
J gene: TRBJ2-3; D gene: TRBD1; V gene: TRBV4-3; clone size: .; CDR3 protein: CASSPSTGEADTQYF; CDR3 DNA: TGCGCCAGCAGCCCCTCGACAGGGGAGGCGGATACGCAGTATTTT
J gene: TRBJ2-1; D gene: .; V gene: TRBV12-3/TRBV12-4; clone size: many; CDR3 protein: CASNIRTTNNEQFF; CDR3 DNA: TGTGCCAGCAACATCCGGACTACCAACAATGAGCAGTTCTTC
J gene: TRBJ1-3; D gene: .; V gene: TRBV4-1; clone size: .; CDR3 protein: CASSQDGKGTSGNTIYF; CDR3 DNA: TGCGCCAGCAGCCAAGATGGCAAGGGCACCTCTGGAAACACCATATATTTT
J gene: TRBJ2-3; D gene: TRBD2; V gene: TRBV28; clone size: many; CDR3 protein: CASHQAGGFGDTQYF; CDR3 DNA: TGTGCCAGCCATCAAGCGGGGGGGTTCGGAGATACGCAGTATTTT
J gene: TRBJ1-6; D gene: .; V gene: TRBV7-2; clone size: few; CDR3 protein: CASSFGGPLLPLHF; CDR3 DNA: TGTGCCAGCAGCTTCGGAGGGCCCCTTTTACCCCTCCACTTT
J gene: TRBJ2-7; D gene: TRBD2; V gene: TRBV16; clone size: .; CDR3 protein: CASSQSISGGFYEQYF; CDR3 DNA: TGTGCCAGCAGCCAATCGATTAGCGGGGGGTTCTACGAGCAGTACTTC
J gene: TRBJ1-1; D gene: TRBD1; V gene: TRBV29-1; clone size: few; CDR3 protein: CSVAATGGITEAFF; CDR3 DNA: TGCAGCGTTGCGGCGACAGGGGGCATAACTGAAGCTTTCTTT
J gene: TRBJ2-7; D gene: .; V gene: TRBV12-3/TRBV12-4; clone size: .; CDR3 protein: CASSLWRGYSYEQYF; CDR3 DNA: TGTGCCAGCAGTTTATGGCGGGGTTACTCCTACGAGCAGTACTTC
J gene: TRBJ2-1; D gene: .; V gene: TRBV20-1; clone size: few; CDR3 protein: CSAHRTLPSNEQFF; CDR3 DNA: TGCAGTGCCCATCGGACTTTACCCTCCAATGAGCAGTTCTTC
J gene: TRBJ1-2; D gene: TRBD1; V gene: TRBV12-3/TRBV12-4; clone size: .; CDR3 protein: CASSAQGAEADGYTF; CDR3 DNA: TGTGCCAGCAGTGCTCAGGGGGCTGAGGCGGATGGCTACACCTTC
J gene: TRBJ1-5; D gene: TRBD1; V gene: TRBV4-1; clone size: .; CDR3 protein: CASSQEGQGAGQPQHF; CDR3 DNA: TGCGCCAGCAGCCAAGAGGGACAGGGCGCGGGTCAGCCCCAGCATTTT
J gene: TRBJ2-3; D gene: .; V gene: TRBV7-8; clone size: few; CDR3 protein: CASRNRAGSTDTQYF; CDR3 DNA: TGTGCCAGCCGAAACAGGGCGGGGTCCACAGATACGCAGTATTTT
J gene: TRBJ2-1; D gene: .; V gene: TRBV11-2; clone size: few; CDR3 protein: CASSLPGLREQFF; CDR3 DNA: TGTGCCAGCAGCTTGCCCGGACTCCGTGAGCAGTTCTTC
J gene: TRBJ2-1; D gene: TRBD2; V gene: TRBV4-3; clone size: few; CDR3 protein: CASSQEKPGLAGAPNEQFF; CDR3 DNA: TGCGCCAGCAGCCAGGAAAAGCCGGGACTAGCGGGGGCCCCCAATGAGCAGTTCTTC
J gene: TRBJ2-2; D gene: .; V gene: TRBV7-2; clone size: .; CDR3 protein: CASSLAHISNTGELFF; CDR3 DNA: TGTGCCAGCAGCTTAGCCCACATTTCGAACACCGGGGAGCTGTTTTTT
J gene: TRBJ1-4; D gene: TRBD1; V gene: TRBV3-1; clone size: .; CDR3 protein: CASTRQDRGGEKLFF; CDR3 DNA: TGTGCCAGCACCCGTCAGGACAGGGGCGGTGAAAAACTGTTTTTT
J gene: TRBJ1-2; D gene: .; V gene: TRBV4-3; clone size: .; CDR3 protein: CASTKTRGTVINYGYTF; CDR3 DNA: TGCGCCAGCACCAAAACGCGAGGAACGGTTATTAACTATGGCTACACCTTC
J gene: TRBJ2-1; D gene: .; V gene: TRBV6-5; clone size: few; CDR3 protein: CASTRYNEQFF; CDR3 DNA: TGTGCCAGCACGAGGTACAATGAGCAGTTCTTC
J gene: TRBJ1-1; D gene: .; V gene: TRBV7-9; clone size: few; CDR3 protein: CASSSAHRLNTEAFF; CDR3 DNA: TGTGCCAGCAGCTCCGCCCACCGGCTGAACACTGAAGCTTTCTTT
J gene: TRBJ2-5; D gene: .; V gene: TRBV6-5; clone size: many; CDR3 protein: CASSYGSGRGGETQYF; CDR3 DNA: TGTGCCAGCAGTTACGGGTCTGGGCGGGGAGGAGAGACCCAGTACTTC
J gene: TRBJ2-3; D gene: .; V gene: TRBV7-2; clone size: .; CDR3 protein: CASSPEEESTDTQYF; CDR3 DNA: TGTGCCAGCAGCCCCGAGGAGGAAAGCACAGATACGCAGTATTTT
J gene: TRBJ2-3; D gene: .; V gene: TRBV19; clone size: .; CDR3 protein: CASSWSSSTDTQYF; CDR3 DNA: TGTGCCAGTAGTTGGTCCTCTAGCACAGATACGCAGTATTTT
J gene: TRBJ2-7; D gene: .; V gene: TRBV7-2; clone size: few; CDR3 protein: CASSLGPLARSSYEQYF; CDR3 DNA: TGTGCCAGCAGCTTAGGCCCCCTAGCGAGGAGCTCCTACGAGCAGTACTTC
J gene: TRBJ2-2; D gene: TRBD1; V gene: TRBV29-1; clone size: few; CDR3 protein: CSVEVTQGAELFF; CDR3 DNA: TGCAGCGTTGAAGTTACACAGGGGGCAGAGCTGTTTTTT
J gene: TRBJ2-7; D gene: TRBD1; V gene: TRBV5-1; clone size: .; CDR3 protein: CASSLGGTGFLGEQYF; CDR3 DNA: TGCGCCAGCAGCTTGGGCGGGACAGGATTTCTGGGGGAGCAGTACTTC
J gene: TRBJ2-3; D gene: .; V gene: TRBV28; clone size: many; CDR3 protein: CASSLLGEGGNTDTQYF; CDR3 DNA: TGTGCCAGCAGTTTATTAGGCGAGGGTGGAAACACAGATACGCAGTATTTT
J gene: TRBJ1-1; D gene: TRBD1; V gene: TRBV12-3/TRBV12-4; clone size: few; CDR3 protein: CASTQTGGLAEAFF; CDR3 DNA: TGTGCCAGTACACAGACAGGGGGATTAGCTGAAGCTTTCTTT
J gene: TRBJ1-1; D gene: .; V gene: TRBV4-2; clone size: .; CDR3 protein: CASSQRRNTEAFF; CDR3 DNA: TGTGCCAGCAGCCAGCGCCGGAACACTGAAGCTTTCTTT
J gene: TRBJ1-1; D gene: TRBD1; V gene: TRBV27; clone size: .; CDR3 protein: CASTSGTGMTEAFF; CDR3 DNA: TGTGCCAGCACCTCCGGGACAGGGATGACTGAAGCTTTCTTT
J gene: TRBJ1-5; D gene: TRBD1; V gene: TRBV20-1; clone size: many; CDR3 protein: CSADRGLSNQPQHF; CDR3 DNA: TGCAGTGCTGACAGGGGGCTGAGCAATCAGCCCCAGCATTTT
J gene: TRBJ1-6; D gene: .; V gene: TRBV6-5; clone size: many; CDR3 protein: CASSYSGAAPLHF; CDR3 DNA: TGTGCCAGCAGTTATTCCGGGGCAGCGCCCCTCCACTTT